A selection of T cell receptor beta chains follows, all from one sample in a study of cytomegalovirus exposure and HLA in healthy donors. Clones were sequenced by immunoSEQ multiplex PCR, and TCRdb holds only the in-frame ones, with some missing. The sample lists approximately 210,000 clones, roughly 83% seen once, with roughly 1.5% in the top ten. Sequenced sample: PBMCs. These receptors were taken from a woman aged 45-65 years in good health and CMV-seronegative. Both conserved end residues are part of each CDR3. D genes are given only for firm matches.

CDR3 protein: CASKLGLPNYGYTF
V gene: TRBV10-2
D gene: .
J gene: TRBJ1-2

CDR3 protein: CASSVAPPDTQYF
V gene: TRBV9
D gene: .
J gene: TRBJ2-3

CDR3 protein: CASSSRQGGNSPLHF
V gene: TRBV6-1
D gene: TRBD1
J gene: TRBJ1-6

CDR3 protein: CSVASGVGAKNIQYF
V gene: TRBV29-1
D gene: .
J gene: TRBJ2-4

CDR3 protein: CASSLGRGTNSYNEQFF
V gene: TRBV11-3
D gene: .
J gene: TRBJ2-1

CDR3 protein: CAISESSIIAGGLENIQYF
V gene: TRBV10-3
D gene: TRBD2
J gene: TRBJ2-4

CDR3 protein: CASRTDRRGPQHF
V gene: TRBV6-5
D gene: .
J gene: TRBJ1-5

CDR3 protein: CASSLNRGVNTEAFF
V gene: TRBV27
D gene: TRBD1
J gene: TRBJ1-1

CDR3 protein: CASSSPRPGQSNEKLFF
V gene: TRBV7-7
D gene: TRBD1
J gene: TRBJ1-4

CDR3 protein: CASSEFQGNTGELFF
V gene: TRBV2
D gene: .
J gene: TRBJ2-2

CDR3 protein: CASRSQVNTEAFF
V gene: TRBV2
D gene: .
J gene: TRBJ1-1

CDR3 protein: CASSSGQGPEAFF
V gene: TRBV5-1
D gene: TRBD1
J gene: TRBJ1-1

CDR3 protein: CASSGGTSGRRVHTADTQYF
V gene: TRBV27
D gene: TRBD2
J gene: TRBJ2-3

CDR3 protein: CASSFSGVGTKNIQYF
V gene: TRBV19
D gene: .
J gene: TRBJ2-4

CDR3 protein: CASTSSGQLLHDGYTF
V gene: TRBV19
D gene: .
J gene: TRBJ1-2

CDR3 protein: CSVPYGAGYGTQYF
V gene: TRBV29-1
D gene: .
J gene: TRBJ2-5

CDR3 protein: CASSLVSGTGSYEQYF
V gene: TRBV5-6
D gene: TRBD1
J gene: TRBJ2-7

CDR3 protein: CASQMNTEAFF
V gene: TRBV2
D gene: .
J gene: TRBJ1-1

CDR3 protein: CASREAVFEKLFF
V gene: TRBV6-1
D gene: .
J gene: TRBJ1-4

CDR3 protein: CASLAGVSDTQYF
V gene: TRBV2
D gene: TRBD2
J gene: TRBJ2-3

CDR3 protein: CASSSRQVNTEAFF
V gene: TRBV7-9
D gene: .
J gene: TRBJ1-1

CDR3 protein: CASSLDPSFTYNEQFF
V gene: TRBV5-6
D gene: .
J gene: TRBJ2-1

CDR3 protein: CASRSGGWNTGELFF
V gene: TRBV5-1
D gene: TRBD2
J gene: TRBJ2-2

CDR3 protein: CASSYSYNNEQFF
V gene: TRBV6-6
D gene: .
J gene: TRBJ2-1

CDR3 protein: CASSLVQIQGNTIYF
V gene: TRBV11-2
D gene: .
J gene: TRBJ1-3

CDR3 protein: CASSPGQGPLNQPQHF
V gene: TRBV18
D gene: TRBD1
J gene: TRBJ1-5

CDR3 protein: CASSLGQGPGLVSGEQYF
V gene: TRBV11-2
D gene: .
J gene: TRBJ2-7

CDR3 protein: CASSLYLRESYNEQFF
V gene: TRBV7-2
D gene: .
J gene: TRBJ2-1

CDR3 protein: CASRLAGGYGYTF
V gene: TRBV7-9
D gene: TRBD1
J gene: TRBJ1-2

CDR3 protein: CASSEQGGNSPLHF
V gene: TRBV18
D gene: TRBD1
J gene: TRBJ1-6

CDR3 protein: CASSIGGQVGYGYTF
V gene: TRBV19
D gene: TRBD1
J gene: TRBJ1-2

CDR3 protein: CASSFGQGGYEQYF
V gene: TRBV5-4
D gene: TRBD1
J gene: TRBJ2-7

CDR3 protein: CASSEYMNYGYTF
V gene: TRBV6-1
D gene: .
J gene: TRBJ1-2

CDR3 protein: CASSEALGPYEQYF
V gene: TRBV6-1
D gene: .
J gene: TRBJ2-7

CDR3 protein: CASSVLGLENYEQFF
V gene: TRBV9
D gene: TRBD2
J gene: TRBJ2-1

CDR3 protein: CASSQEVGTGNRNQPQHF
V gene: TRBV4-3
D gene: TRBD1
J gene: TRBJ1-5

CDR3 protein: CASSPYSNYGYTF
V gene: TRBV7-8
D gene: .
J gene: TRBJ1-2

CDR3 protein: CASSLGSGPGGEQYF
V gene: TRBV11-1
D gene: TRBD2
J gene: TRBJ2-7

CDR3 protein: CASSLAFGGKGNEQFF
V gene: TRBV7-2
D gene: TRBD2
J gene: TRBJ2-1

CDR3 protein: CSVGTSVDNEQFF
V gene: TRBV29-1
D gene: TRBD2
J gene: TRBJ2-1

CDR3 protein: CASSQVRLSSTDTQYF
V gene: TRBV4-1
D gene: .
J gene: TRBJ2-3

CDR3 protein: CASSTTGSVANEKLFF
V gene: TRBV7-2
D gene: .
J gene: TRBJ1-4

CDR3 protein: CASSLAEGAFYEQYF
V gene: TRBV5-5
D gene: .
J gene: TRBJ2-7